This is a list of T cell receptor beta chains from one sample in a study of cytomegalovirus exposure and HLA in healthy donors. TCRdb's table, derived via immunoSEQ multiplex PCR, lists solely in-frame clones and lacks some. This sample has over 150,000 clones; 79% occur once, and the top ten carry less than 2%. Sequencing input: PBMCs. The receptors originated from a girl between 5 and 17 years old in good health and CMV-seropositive. CDR3s include the opening cysteine and the closing phenylalanine or tryptophan. Where a row states a size, it is once, few, many or the class of an expanded clone; other rows omit it.

TRBV19	-	TRBJ1-1	CASSNQGPEAFF
TRBV9	-	TRBJ2-1	CASSTTYMGGYNEQFF
TRBV28	few	TRBJ2-1	CASSLGTTRNEQFF
TRBV2	-	TRBJ1-6	CASRTGTGTRSPLHF
TRBV6-4	-	TRBJ1-4	CASSDSVTGEELGEKLFF
TRBV5-1	-	TRBJ2-1	CASSVVGQGYNEQFF
TRBV11-2	-	TRBJ2-2	CASSLISPGTGATGELFF
TRBV6-4	-	TRBJ1-6	CASSVTGDSPLHF
TRBV27	-	TRBJ1-6	CASSPDRKNSPLHF
TRBV4-3	-	TRBJ2-7	CASSQDSSRVGEQYF
TRBV6-1	-	TRBJ2-1	CASSETSGGYNEQFF